The TCR beta chain described here comes from a study of radiation and T cells in renal cell carcinoma. Specified time point: blood 4 weeks post-SBRT, at nephrectomy. Described treatment: 15 Gy SBRT to primary tumor, nephrectomy 4 weeks later. Nephrectomy followed 15 Gy stereotactic body radiation by 4 weeks. CDR1 is SGHRS, CDR2 YFSETQ, per germline. CDR3 length: 17 residues. Produced via immunoSEQ multiplex PCR; TCRdb's table is partial and in-frame only. Of about 77,000 clones listed, 75% to 90% are singletons. The source material was blood, sampled from a patient whose treatment included radiotherapy and nephrectomy. The chain uses TRBV5-1 and TRBJ2-5; 7 bases line up with TRBD1. The DNA end lines up better with TRBJ2-7; the J call may be wrong. The TCR sequence derives from a woman aged 55 to 70 with renal cell carcinoma. This CDR3 is CASSSRDSGLVSYEQYF. In DNA, the CDR3 is TGCGCCAGCAGCTCAAGGGACAGTGGCCTTGTCTCCTACGAGCAGTACTTC.